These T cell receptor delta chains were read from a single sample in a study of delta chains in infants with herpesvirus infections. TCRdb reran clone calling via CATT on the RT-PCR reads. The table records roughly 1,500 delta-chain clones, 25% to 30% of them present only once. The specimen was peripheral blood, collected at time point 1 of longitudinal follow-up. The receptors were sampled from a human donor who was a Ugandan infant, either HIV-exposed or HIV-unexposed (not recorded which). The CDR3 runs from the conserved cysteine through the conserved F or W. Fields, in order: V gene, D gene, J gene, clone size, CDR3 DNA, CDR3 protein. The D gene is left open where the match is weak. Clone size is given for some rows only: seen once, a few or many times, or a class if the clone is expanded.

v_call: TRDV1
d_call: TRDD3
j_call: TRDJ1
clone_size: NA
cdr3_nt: TGTGCTCTTGGGGTTTCTACTGGGGGATACTCCATATTCGATAAACTCATCTTT
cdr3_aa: CALGVSTGGYSIFDKLIF

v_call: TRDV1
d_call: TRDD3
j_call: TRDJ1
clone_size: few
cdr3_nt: TGTGCTCTTGGGGAACGATACCCCCACTGGGGGACCCCTACCCAGACCAACACCGATAAACTCATCTTT
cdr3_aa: CALGERYPHWGTPTQTNTDKLIF

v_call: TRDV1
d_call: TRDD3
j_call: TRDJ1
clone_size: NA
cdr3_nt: TGTGCTCTTGGGGCTCCTTCCCCGGCCCGACTGGGGGTCGCCGATAAACTCATCTTT
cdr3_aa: CALGAPSPARLGVADKLIF

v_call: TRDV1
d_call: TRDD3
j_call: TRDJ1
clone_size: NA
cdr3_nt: TGTGCTCTTGGGGAGCGAGATTCCCACAAGGGGGATACGCCGTACACCGATAAACTCATCTTT
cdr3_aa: CALGERDSHKGDTPYTDKLIF

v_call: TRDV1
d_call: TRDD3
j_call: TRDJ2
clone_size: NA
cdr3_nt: TGTGCTCTTGGGGAACTGCTCGTGAAATCGGGGATATTGACAGCACAACTCTTCTTT
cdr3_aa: CALGELLVKSGILTAQLFF

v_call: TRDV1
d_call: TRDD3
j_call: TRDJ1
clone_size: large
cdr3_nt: TGTGCTCTTGGGCCATCTTCCAACTGGGGGATATGGCCCAAACTCATCTTT
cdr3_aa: CALGPSSNWGIWPKLIF

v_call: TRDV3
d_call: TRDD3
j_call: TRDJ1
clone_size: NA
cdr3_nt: TGTGCCTTCCTGGGGGAAATCGATAAACTCATCTTT
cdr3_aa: CAFLGEIDKLIF

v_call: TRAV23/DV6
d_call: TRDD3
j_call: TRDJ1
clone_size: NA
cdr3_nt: TGTGCAGCTCGATACCGGTCGGGATACGGGTTAGGAGGCGATAAACTCATCTTT
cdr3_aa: CAARYRSGYGLGGDKLIF

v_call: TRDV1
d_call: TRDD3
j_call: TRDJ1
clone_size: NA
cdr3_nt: TGCGCTCTTGGGGGCGAGCGCTGGGGGATACGATTCTCCAAACTCATCTTT
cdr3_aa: CALGGERWGIRFSKLIF

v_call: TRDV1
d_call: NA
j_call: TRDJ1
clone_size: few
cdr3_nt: TGTGCTCTTGGGGAACTCCCTTCCCATGGTACTGGGTTGAGGGGGGACACCGATAAACTCATCTTT
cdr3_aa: CALGELPSHGTGLRGDTDKLIF

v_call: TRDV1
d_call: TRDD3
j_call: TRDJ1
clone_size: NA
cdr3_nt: TGTGCTCTTGGGGAACCGGGCTGGGGGATACGCGGGGATAAACTCATCTTT
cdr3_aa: CALGEPGWGIRGDKLIF

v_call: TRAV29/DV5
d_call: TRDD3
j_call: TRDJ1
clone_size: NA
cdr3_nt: TGTGCAGCAACCAGGAAGTTCCTCACTGGGGGATACGGCTACACCGATAAACTCATCTTT
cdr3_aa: CAATRKFLTGGYGYTDKLIF

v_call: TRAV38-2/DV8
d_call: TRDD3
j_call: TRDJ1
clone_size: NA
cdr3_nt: TGTGCTGTGGGCCTTCTCCCTGGGGGAGTCGGCACCGATAAACTCATCTTT
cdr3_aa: CAVGLLPGGVGTDKLIF

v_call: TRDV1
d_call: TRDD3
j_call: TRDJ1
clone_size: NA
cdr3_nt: TGTGCTCTTTTGGGGGATAGGTGGGACACCGATAAACTCATCTTT
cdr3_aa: CALLGDRWDTDKLIF

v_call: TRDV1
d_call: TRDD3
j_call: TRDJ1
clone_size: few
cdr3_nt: TGTGCTCTTGGGCCACCCCTCTTCTCACATGGGAGGGTGGGGGATAGGACCGATAAACTCATCTTT
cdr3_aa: CALGPPLFSHGRVGDRTDKLIF

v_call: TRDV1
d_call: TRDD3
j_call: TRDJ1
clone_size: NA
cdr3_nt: TGTGCTCTTGGGGGCCCTTCCGGAGAGGGCTTACTGGGGGATACGAAGAGGTCTGATAAACTCATCTTT
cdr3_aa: CALGGPSGEGLLGDTKRSDKLIF

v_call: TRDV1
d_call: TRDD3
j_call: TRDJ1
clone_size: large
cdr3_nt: TGTGCTCTTGGGGAAAATAGACCCCCTGGGGGATATAGGATCCCGACCTATAAACTCATCTTT
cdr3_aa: CALGENRPPGGYRIPTYKLIF

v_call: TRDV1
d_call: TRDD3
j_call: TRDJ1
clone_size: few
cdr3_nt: TGTGCTCTTGGGGCCCCAATAGGGCCTGGCTCACCACTGGGGGATAAACTCATCTTT
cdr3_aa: CALGAPIGPGSPLGDKLIF

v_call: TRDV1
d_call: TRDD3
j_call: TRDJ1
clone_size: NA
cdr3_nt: TGTGCTCTTGGGGAACTTTTGGGGATATTCACGTCAGGTACCGATAAACTCATCTTT
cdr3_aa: CALGELLGIFTSGTDKLIF

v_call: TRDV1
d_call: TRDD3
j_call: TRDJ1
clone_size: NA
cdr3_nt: TGTGCTCTTGGGGAACTTAGGGGTAGGGGGATACGCTACACCGATAAACTCATCTTT
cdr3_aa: CALGELRGRGIRYTDKLIF

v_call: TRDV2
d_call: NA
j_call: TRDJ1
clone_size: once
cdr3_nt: TGTGCCTGTGACCGATTAACAAGGAGGGTCTCCACCGATAAACTCATCTTT
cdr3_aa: CACDRLTRRVSTDKLIF

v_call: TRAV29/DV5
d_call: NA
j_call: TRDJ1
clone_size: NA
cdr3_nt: NA
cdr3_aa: CSVLLCSKQTLDSYWGITYTDKLIF

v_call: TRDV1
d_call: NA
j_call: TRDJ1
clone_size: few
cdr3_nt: TGTGCTCTTGGGGACCCCTGGGGCTGTCGTAAACTCATCTTT
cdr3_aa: CALGDPWGCRKLIF

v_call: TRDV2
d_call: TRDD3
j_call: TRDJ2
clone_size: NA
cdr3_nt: TGTGCCTGTGACGATATACTGGGGGATACGAGCACAGCACAACTCTTCTTT
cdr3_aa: CACDDILGDTSTAQLFF

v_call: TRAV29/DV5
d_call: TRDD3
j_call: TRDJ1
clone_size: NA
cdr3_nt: TGTGCAGCATACAAAGGGGGATACCGAACCGATAAACTCATCTTT
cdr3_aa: CAAYKGGYRTDKLIF

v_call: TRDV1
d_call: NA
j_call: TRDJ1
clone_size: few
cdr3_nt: TGTGCTCTTGGGGAACTAGGTATGCCGTACCCGCATGGTAAACTCATCTTT
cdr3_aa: CALGELGMPYPHGKLIF

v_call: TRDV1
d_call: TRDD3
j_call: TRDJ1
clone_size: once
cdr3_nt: TGTGCTCTTGGGAATAAAGGGGATATAAGAACTTTAGTACTGGGGGAACGGTACACCGATAAACTCATCTTT
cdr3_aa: CALGNKGDIRTLVLGERYTDKLIF

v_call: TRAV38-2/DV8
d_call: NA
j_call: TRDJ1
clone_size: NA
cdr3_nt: TGTGCTTATCTATCCCCCCAACGATACTTCGATAGGCTCATCTTT
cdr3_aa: CAYLSPQRYFDRLIF

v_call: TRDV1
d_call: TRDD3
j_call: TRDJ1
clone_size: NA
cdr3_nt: TGTGCTCTTGGGGTTCGCCTTCACCGACTGGGGGACCTTAAACTCATCTTT
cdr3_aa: CALGVRLHRLGDLKLIF

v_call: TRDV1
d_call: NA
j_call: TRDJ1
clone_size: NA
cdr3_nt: TGTGCTCTTGGGGAATATCTACCCCTGGGGATTCCGGCGTACACCGATAAACTCATCTTT
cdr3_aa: CALGEYLPLGIPAYTDKLIF

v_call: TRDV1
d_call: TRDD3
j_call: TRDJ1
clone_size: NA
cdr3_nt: TGTGCTCTTGAGGAACTCCCCCGCCCCGTACTGGGGGATAGATATCACACCGATAAACTCATCTTT
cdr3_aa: CALEELPRPVLGDRYHTDKLIF

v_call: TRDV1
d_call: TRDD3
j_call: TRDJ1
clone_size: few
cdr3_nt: TGTGCTCTTGGGGAACCCTACTGGGGGACGTACACCGATAAACTCATCTTT
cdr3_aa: CALGEPYWGTYTDKLIF

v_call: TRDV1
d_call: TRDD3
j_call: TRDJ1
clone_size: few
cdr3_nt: TGTGCTCTTGGGGACCCCGATCGGAGGAGTACTGGGGGGGCAACCTGCAACACCGATAAACTCATCTTT
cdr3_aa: CALGDPDRRSTGGATCNTDKLIF

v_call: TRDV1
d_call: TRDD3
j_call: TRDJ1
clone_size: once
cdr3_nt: TGTGCTCTTGGGGAACTCGGCAAGTCTACAATGGAGAACTGGGGGATCCTCTATCTTCCTCACACCGATAAACTCATCTTT
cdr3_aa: CALGELGKSTMENWGILYLPHTDKLIF

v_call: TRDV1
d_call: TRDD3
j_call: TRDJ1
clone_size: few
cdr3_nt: TGTGCTCTTGGGGAACTAACCCCCTACGGGGATACGCGGGACACCGATAAACTCATCTTT
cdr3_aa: CALGELTPYGDTRDTDKLIF

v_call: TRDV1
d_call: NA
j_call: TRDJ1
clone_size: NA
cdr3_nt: TGTGCTCTTGGTTATTCCCCGTCTGAGGTTCCTGGGGCTAAAACCCCCGATAAACTCATCTTT
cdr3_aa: CALGYSPSEVPGAKTPDKLIF

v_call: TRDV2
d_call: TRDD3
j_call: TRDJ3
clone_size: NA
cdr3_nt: TGTGCCTGTGACACTGGGGGATACGAGACCTCCTGGGACACCCGACAGATGTTTTTC
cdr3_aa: CACDTGGYETSWDTRQMFF

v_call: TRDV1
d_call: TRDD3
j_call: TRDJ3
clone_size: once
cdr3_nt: TGTGCTCTTGGGGAAAGGGGGGATCGTGACTGGGACACCCGACAGATGTTTTTC
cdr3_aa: CALGERGDRDWDTRQMFF

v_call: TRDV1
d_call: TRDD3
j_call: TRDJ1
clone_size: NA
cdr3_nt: TGTGCTCTTGGGGAACTACCCTCTACTGGGGGATACGCCGATAAACTCATCTTT
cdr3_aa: CALGELPSTGGYADKLIF

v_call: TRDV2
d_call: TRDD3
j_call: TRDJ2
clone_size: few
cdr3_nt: TGTGCCTGTGACACCGCGTACGCTGGGGGATACGGGACAGCACAACTCTTCTTT
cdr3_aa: CACDTAYAGGYGTAQLFF

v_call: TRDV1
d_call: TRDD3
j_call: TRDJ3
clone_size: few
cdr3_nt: TGTGCTCTTGGGGTTCAACCATTCCTACGAGGTACTGGGGGATACGTCCGGGACACCCGACAGATGTTTTTC
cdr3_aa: CALGVQPFLRGTGGYVRDTRQMFF

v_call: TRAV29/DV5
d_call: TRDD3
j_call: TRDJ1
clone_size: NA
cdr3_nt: TGTGCAGCAAGCGCGAGGGGGATACGACATTCCAAGTACACCGATAAACTCATCTTT
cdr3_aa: CAASARGIRHSKYTDKLIF

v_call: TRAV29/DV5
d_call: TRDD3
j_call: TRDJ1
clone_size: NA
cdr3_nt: TGTGCTCTGAGTGATGCCGAAATTTCCTACGTCCCTTACTGGGGGATACGTTTGTACACCGATAAACTCATCTTT
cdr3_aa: CALSDAEISYVPYWGIRLYTDKLIF

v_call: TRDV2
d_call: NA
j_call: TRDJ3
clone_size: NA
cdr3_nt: TGTGCCTGTGACTATTCCGTACACCGGAGCTCCTGGGACACCCGACAGATGTTTTTC
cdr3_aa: CACDYSVHRSSWDTRQMFF

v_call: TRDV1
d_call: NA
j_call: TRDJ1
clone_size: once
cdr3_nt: TGTGCTCTTGGGGAGTGGGGACCGTACACCGATAAACTCATCTTT
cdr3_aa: CALGEWGPYTDKLIF

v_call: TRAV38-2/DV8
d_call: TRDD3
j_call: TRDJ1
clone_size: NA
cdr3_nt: TGTGCTTATAGTGGTGTCTGGGGGGATACGTACACCGATAAACTCATCTTT
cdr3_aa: CAYSGVWGDTYTDKLIF

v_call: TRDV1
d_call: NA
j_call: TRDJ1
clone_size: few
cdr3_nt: TGTGCTCTTGGGGAACCCGGTCCTTCCTACGAGAATAATATGGGGGATAGAATGACCGATAAACTCATCTTT
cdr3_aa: CALGEPGPSYENNMGDRMTDKLIF

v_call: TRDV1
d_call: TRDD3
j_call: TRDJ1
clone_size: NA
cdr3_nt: TGTGCTCTTGGGGAGGTACATCCTTTCCCCTCTACTGGGGGGAGAAGAGGACTCATCTTT
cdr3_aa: CALGEVHPFPSTGGRRGLIF

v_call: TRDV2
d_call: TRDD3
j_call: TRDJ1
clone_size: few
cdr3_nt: TGTGCCTGTGACTCACTGGGGGAGACCGATAAACTCATCTTT
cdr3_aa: CACDSLGETDKLIF

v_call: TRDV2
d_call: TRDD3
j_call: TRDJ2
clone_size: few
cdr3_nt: TGTGCCTGTGACACCTATTGGGGGATACGCCCTGCGACAGCACAACTCTTCTTT
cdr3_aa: CACDTYWGIRPATAQLFF

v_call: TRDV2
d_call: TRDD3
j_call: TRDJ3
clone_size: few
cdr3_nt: TGTGCCTGTGACTGGGGGAGCTCCTGGGACACCCGACAGATGTTTTTC
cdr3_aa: CACDWGSSWDTRQMFF